This T cell receptor beta chain came from a study of T cell responses to AZD1222 COVID-19 vaccine. Findings and limits, study-wide: Nearly half of spike-specific TCRs reportedly go after variant regions that carry no mutations. No day 14 peak samples; only post-peak repertoires were characterized. Mostly white British, mostly female donors; authors suggested clonal diversity may be underestimated.

Profiled with immunoSEQ multiplex PCR; TCRdb holds only in-frame clones, not every one. The sample includes about 270,000 clones, approximately 94% of them seen just once. Second-dose intervals near 4 or 12 weeks were combined. Points on this clone: Antigen specificity is unknown.

The material was peripheral blood, obtained 28 days after the second AZD1222 dose. The TCR was taken from an adult who received the AZD1222 COVID-19 vaccine.

The CDR3 coding sequence is TGCGCCAGCAGCCAAGATCCGAGACAGGGTTACACTGAAGCTTTCTTT. As protein: CASSQDPRQGYTEAFF. The gene calls are TRBV4-1 and TRBJ1-1, with 7 bases fitting TRBD1. Trimming removed 0 bases from V and 3 bases from J; junction bases left unmatched: 7. This CDR3 has 16 residues. Germline CDR1 and CDR2: MGHRA and YSYEKL.